This TCR beta chain is drawn from a study of identical twins. TCRdb reprocessed the 5' RACE reads with MiXCR, giving one entry per CDR3 protein. The sample comprises 200,000 to 300,000 distinct CDR3 sequences, roughly 13% of which are singletons, and roughly 3.7% rests with the top ten. This clonotype appeared many times. Germline V lookup: CDR1 MGHDK, CDR2 SYGVNS. V lost 6 bases to trimming and J lost 4 bases; unmatched junction nucleotides: 6. The CDR3 spans 14 residues. This same sample was also part of a study on yellow fever vaccine responses in identical twins.

The material sequenced was memory (CD45RO+) T cells sorted from blood. This TCR was recovered from a woman under 30 in good health. The chain recombines TRBV25-1 with TRBJ1-1; 9 bases are shared with TRBD1. The CDR3 DNA reads TGTGCCAGCAGGGGGGACAGGGTGAGCACTGAAGCTTTCTTT. This sequence encodes CASRGDRVSTEAFF.